The next 3 T cell receptor beta chains were all read from a single sample in a study of blood T cell repertoires in COVID-19. Repertoires were generated with immunoSEQ multiplex PCR, while TCRdb's copy carries only in-frame clones and drops some. This table holds about 150,000 clones, 80% to 85% found once. Sequences were obtained from PBMCs or T cells enriched from blood (not recorded which). Receptor source: a man in his 70s who had been exposed to COVID-19.

The chain employs TRBV7-2 and TRBJ1-2, with a possible D match to TRBD1 (5 bases). The V and J ends lost 3 bases and 4 bases respectively, with 21 bases between them. The CDR3 extends over 17 amino acids. Germline-derived CDR1 and CDR2 are SGHTA and FQGNSA. The CDR3 DNA reads as TGTGCCAGCAGCTTGGGTCGGCAGCTCTTTAGGGGCTATGGCTACACCTTC. Its protein product is CASSLGRQLFRGYGYTF.

The rearrangement uses TRBV27 and TRBJ1-6; 7 bases are shared with TRBD1. With 2 bases clipped from V and 4 bases from J, the junction kept 14 bases outside the gene matches. From germline, CDR1 is MNHEY and CDR2 SMNVEV (reference sequence). CDR3 length: 19 amino acids. The CDR3 nucleotides read TGTGCCAGCAGTTTAAGGGACAGAGCGCTAGGGAGGTATAATTCACCCCTCCACTTT. It codes for CASSLRDRALGRYNSPLHF.

The chain couples TRBV24-1 to TRBJ2-7; TRBD1 might be the D (6 bases). The CDR3 runs to 12 residues. The V gene lost 2 bases and the J gene lost 10 bases, with 11 bases spanning the gap. In germline, CDR1 is KGHDR, CDR2 SFDVKD. For the CDR3, the DNA is TGTGCCACCAGTGATTACGGACAGCTACAGTACTTC. Translating it yields CATSDYGQLQYF.